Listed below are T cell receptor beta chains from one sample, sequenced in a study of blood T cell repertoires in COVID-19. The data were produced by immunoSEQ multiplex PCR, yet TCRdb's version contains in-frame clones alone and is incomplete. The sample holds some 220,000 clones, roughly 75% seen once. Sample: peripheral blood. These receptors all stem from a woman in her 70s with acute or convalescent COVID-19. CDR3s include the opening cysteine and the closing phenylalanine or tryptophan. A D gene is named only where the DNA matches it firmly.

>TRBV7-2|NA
CASSYGTQETQYF
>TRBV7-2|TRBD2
CASSFSSGGYQETQYF
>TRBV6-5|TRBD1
CASSNNRGGLGYTF
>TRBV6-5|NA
CASMGGSYEQYF
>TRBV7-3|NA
CASQLAGGDTQYF
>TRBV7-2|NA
CASSLLGDSYNEQFF
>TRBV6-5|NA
CASSYSGRMNTEAFF
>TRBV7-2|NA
CASSLDTDYEQYF
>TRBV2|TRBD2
CASIDGTSGAYTDTQYF
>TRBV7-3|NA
CASSSNSPGRTDTQYF
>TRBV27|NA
CASSFRGATGELFF
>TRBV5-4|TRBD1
CASSLQGEGYGYTF
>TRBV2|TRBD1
CASSRDSTGNTIYF
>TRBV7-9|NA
CASSRGSGDTQYF
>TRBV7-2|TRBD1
CASSPLDRVQYF
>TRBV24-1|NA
CATSPGADQETQYF
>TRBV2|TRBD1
CASRGGAGTEAFF
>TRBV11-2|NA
CASSSGQLDTDTQYF
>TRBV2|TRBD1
CASSFDQGVNSPLHF
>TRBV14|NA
CASSQEGRSPLHF
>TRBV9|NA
CASSVDEWGSGPTDTQYF
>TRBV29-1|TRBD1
CSVDRGTNYGYTF
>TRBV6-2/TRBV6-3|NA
CASSYDTLTQFF
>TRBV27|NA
CASSAYLREGLHSPLHF
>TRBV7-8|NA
CASSPGTLRGTEAFF
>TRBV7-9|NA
CASSLVLSNTDTQYF
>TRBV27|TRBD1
CASSSTGSQPQHF
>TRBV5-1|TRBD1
CASSLVPGGDYEQYF
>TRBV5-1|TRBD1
CASSLQGDGNTIYF
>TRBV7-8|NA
CASSLSQGRTNSPLHF
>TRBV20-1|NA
CSASGVVQYF
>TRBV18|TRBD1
CASSRGTGGSYEQYF
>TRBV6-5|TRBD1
CASSQTGGLLQPQHF
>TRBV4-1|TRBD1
CASSQALPGQTPRGNEKLFF
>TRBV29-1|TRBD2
CSVASIKRGGPGLEQYF
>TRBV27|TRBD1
CASFQTGQGSNEQFF
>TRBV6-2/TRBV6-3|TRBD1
CASSPGTGGGSPLHF
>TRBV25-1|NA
CASSEGGYRGSRELFF
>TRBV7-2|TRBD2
CASSWTSGGGTDTQYF
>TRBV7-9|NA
CASSLSWGDEQFF
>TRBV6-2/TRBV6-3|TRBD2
CASSSLGGAVRETQYF
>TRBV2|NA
CASRDRDSLSYEQYF
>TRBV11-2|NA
CASSSVQGRGPYEQYF
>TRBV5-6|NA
CASSRGHDKETQYF
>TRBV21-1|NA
CASPSKEPSGLKELFF
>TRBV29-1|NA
CSVDDSYNEKLFF
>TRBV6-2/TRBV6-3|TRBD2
CASSYGTSGRLWGETQYF
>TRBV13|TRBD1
CASSSSGTGPLYGYTF
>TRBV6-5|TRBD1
CASSYSRQGLYGYTF
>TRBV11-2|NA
CASSLERGSELFF
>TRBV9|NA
CASSVKGEAKNIQYF
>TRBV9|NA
CASSVRGGLETQYF
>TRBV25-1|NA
CASSRGLTDTQYF
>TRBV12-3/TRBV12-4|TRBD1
CASRQGSEKLFF
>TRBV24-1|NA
CATSDTPRRTQYF
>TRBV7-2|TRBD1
CASSLEGQGGSQPQHF
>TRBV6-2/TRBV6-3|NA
CASSYSGLELFF